A selection of T cell receptor beta chains follows, all from one sample in a study of identical twins. MiXCR, run by TCRdb on the 5' RACE reads, gives a single entry per CDR3 protein. The sample shows a few hundred thousand distinct CDR3 sequences, 9.6% of them seen only once. Separately, the same data were catalogued under a study of yellow fever vaccine responses in identical twins.

The specimen was PBMCs. All receptors come from a woman aged 18 to 35 in good health. Each CDR3 is given without its conserved first and last residue. The order of the fields is V gene, J gene, CDR3 protein.

>TRBV7-2|TRBJ1-2
ASSPSPDRDHGYT
>TRBV5-1|TRBJ1-2
ASSFDGQLGYT
>TRBV12-3/TRBV12-4|TRBJ2-5
ASTLLSALHETQY
>TRBV14|TRBJ2-4
ASSQRRSSGRGAKNIQY
>TRBV6-2/TRBV6-3|TRBJ2-1
ASSYSLAGGENEQF
>TRBV7-2|TRBJ1-1
ASSSGDRVEAF
>TRBV18|TRBJ2-7
ASSPPGTGPNEQY
>TRBV12-3/TRBV12-4|TRBJ1-4
ASSLRTGLNEKLF
>TRBV19|TRBJ2-2
ASSMDTSSNTGELF
>TRBV11-2|TRBJ2-5
ASSPASGSAGETQY